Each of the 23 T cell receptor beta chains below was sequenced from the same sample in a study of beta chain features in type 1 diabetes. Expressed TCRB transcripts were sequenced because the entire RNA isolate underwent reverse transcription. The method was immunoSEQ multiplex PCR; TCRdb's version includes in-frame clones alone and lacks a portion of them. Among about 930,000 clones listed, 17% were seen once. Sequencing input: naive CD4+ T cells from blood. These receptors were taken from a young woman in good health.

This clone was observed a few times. CDR3: CAAGEIGAETQYF. The CDR3 DNA follows: TGTGCCGCGGGCGAAATAGGGGCAGAGACCCAGTACTTC. The chain is built from TRBV10-3 and TRBJ2-5; D may correspond to TRBD1 or TRBD2 (5 bases each). V was pared by 11 bases and J by 4 bases, with 17 bases between. The CDR3 spans 13 residues. Looked up from germline, CDR1 is ENHRY and CDR2 is SYGVKD.

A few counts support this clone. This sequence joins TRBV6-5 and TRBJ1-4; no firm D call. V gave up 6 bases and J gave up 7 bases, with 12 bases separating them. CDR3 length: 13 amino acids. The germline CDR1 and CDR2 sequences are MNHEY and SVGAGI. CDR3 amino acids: CASRGPSGEKLFF. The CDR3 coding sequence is TGTGCCAGCAGGGGTCCCTCGGGTGAAAAACTGTTTTTT.

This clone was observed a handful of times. In DNA form, the CDR3 reads TGTGCCAGCTCTCCCGGGACAGTCATGACGGTCAAAAACATTCAGTACTTC. This gives the protein CASSPGTVMTVKNIQYF. The chain recombines TRBV18 with TRBJ2-4, with 7 nucleotides matching TRBD1. The trim removed 6 bases at V and 3 bases at J, leaving 14 bases unmatched. The CDR3 runs to 17 residues. In germline, CDR1 is KGHSH, CDR2 LQKENI.

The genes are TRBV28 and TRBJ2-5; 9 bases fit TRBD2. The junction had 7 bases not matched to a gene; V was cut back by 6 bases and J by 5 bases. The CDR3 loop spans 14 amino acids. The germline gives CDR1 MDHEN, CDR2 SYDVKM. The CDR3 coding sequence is TGTGCCAGCAGAAGAGGCGGGAGGGCCGAGACCCAGTACTTC. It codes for CASRRGGRAETQYF.

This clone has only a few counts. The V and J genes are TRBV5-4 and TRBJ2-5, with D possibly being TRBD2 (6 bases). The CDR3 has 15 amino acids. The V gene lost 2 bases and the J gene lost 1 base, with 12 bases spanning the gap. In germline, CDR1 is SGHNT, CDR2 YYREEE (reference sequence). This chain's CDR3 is CASSLLAGIQETQYF. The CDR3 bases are TGTGCCAGCAGCTTACTGGCGGGAATCCAAGAGACCCAGTACTTC.

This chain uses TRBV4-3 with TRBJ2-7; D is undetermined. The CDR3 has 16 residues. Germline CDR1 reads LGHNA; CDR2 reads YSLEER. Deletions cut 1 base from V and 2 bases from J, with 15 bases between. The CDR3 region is CASSQGIGSPAYEQYF. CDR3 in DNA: TGCGCCAGCAGCCAAGGAATAGGGTCCCCCGCCTACGAGCAGTACTTC.

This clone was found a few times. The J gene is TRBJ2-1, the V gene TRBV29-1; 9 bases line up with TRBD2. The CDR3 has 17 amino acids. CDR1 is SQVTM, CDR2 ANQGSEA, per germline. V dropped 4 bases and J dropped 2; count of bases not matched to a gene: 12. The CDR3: CSVGGLIAGVPYNEQFF. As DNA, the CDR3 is TGCAGCGTTGGAGGACTAATAGCGGGAGTACCCTACAATGAGCAGTTCTTC.

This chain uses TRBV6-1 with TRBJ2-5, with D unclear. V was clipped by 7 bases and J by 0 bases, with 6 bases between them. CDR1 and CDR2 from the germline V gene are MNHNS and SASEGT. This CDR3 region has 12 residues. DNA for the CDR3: TGTGCCAGCAATTTCTACCAAGAGACCCAGTACTTC. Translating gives CASNFYQETQYF.

This chain's CDR3 is CASSSSGSSLETQYF. The CDR3 nucleotides read TGTGCCAGCAGCTCCAGCGGGAGTTCATTGGAGACCCAGTACTTC. J is TRBJ2-5 and V is TRBV7-9; TRBD2 aligns across 8 bases. Losses at the gene ends were 4 bases for V and 5 bases for J; bases not matched to a gene: 9. From germline, CDR1 is SEHNR and CDR2 FQNEAQ (reference sequence). This CDR3 is 15 amino acids long.

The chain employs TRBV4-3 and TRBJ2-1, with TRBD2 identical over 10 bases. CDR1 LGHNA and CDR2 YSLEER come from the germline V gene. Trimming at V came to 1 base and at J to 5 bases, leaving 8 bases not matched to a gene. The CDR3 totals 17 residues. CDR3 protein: CASSQVEIAGGNNEQFF. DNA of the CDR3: TGCGCCAGCAGCCAAGTGGAGATAGCGGGGGGAAACAATGAGCAGTTCTTC.

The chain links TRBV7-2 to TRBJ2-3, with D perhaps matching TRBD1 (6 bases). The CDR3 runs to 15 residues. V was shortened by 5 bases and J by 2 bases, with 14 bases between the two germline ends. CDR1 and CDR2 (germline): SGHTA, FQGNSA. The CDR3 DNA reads TGTGCCAGCAGCCCTCATCAGGGGACCACAGATACGCAGTATTTT. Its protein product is CASSPHQGTTDTQYF.

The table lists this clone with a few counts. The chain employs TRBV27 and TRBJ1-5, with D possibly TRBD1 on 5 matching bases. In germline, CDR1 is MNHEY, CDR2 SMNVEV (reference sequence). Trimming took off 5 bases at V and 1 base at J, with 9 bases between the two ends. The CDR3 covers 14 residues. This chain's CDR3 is CASSLRQSNQPQHF. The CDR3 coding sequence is TGTGCCAGCAGTCTTAGACAGAGCAATCAGCCCCAGCATTTT.

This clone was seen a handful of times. The CDR3 DNA sequence: TGCGCCAGCAGCTTGAGAGGTTCCGGGGAGCTGTTTTTT. It specifies CASSLRGSGELFF. J is TRBJ2-2 and V is TRBV5-1; D is ambiguous. Deletions cut 1 base from V and 6 bases from J, with 7 bases between. The CDR3 loop spans 13 amino acids. CDR1 is SGHRS, CDR2 YFSETQ, per germline.

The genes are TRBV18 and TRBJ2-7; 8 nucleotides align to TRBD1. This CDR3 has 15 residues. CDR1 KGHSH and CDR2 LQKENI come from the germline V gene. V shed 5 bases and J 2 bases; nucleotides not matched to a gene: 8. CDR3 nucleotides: TGTGCCAGCTCAAGGGCCTCGACAGGGGCCTACGAGCAGTACTTC. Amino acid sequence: CASSRASTGAYEQYF. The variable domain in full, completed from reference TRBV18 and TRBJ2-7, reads NAGVMQNPRHLVRRRGQEARLRCSPMKGHSHVYWYRQLPEEGLKFMVYLQKENIIDESGMPKERFSAEFPKEGPSILRIQQVVRGDSAAYFCASSRASTGAYEQYFGPGTRLTVT.

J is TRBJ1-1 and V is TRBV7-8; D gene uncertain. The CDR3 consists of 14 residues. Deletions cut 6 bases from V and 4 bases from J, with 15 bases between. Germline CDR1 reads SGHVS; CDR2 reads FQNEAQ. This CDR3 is CASSRPFGTTEAFF. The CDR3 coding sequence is TGTGCCAGCAGTCGACCCTTCGGCACCACTGAAGCTTTCTTT.

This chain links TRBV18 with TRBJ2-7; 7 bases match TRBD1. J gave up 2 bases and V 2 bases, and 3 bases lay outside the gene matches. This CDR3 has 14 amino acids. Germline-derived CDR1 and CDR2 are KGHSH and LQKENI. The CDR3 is CASSPGTAPYEQYF. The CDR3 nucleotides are TGTGCCAGCTCACCAGGGACAGCTCCCTACGAGCAGTACTTC.

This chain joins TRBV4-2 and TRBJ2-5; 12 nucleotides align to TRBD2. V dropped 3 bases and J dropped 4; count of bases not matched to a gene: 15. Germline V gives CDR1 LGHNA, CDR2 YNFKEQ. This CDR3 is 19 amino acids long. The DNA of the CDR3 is TGTGCCAGCAGCCAGCGACCCTGGCTAGCGGGAGGGGGAGGAGAGACCCAGTACTTC. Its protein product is CASSQRPWLAGGGGETQYF.

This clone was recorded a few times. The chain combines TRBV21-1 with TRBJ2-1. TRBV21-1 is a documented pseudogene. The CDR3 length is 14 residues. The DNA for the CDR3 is TGTGCCAGCAGCAACTTCATGGCCTACAATGAGCAGTTCTTC. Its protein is CASSNFMAYNEQFF.

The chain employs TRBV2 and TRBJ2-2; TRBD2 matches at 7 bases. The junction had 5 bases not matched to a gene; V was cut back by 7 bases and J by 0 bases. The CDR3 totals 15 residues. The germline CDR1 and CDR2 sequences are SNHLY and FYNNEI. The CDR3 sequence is CASTLAAANTGELFF. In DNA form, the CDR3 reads TGTGCCAGCACTCTAGCGGCCGCGAACACCGGGGAGCTGTTTTTT.

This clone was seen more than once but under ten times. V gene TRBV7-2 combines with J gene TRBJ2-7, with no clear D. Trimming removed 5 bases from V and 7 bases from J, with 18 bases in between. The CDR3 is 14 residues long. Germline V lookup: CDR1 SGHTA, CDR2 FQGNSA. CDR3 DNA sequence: TGTGCCAGCAGCCCTCGGCCTATGACTCGGGAGCAGTACTTC. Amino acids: CASSPRPMTREQYF.

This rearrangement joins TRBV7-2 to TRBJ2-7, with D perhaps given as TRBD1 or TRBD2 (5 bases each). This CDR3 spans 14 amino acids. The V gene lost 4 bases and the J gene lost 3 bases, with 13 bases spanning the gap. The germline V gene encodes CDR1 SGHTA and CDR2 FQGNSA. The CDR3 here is CASSSRDGVYEQYF. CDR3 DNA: TGTGCCAGCAGCTCCCGGGACGGAGTCTACGAGCAGTACTTC.

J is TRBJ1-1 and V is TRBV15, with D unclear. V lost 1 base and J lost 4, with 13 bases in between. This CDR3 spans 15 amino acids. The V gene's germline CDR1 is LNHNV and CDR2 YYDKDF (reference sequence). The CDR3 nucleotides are TGTGCCACCAGCAGAGGACCGAGGTCGGCCACTGAAGCTTTCTTT. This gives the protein CATSRGPRSATEAFF.

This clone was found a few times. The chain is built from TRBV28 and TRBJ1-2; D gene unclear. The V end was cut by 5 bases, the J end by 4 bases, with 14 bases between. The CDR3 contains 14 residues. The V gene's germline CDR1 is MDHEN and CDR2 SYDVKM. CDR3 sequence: CASSLLDRGYGYTF. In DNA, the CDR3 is TGTGCCAGCAGTCTGTTGGATCGCGGCTATGGCTACACCTTC.